The 26 T cell receptor beta chains below all came from one sample that was sequenced in a study of T cell responses to AZD1222 COVID-19 vaccine. The assay was immunoSEQ multiplex PCR, and TCRdb's table has in-frame clones only and misses some. The sample shows around 160,000 clones, about 90% of them seen only once. Sequencing used peripheral blood, obtained 28 days after the second AZD1222 dose. These TCRs come from an adult who received the AZD1222 COVID-19 vaccine.

This chain connects TRBV18 to TRBJ2-3, with D possibly being TRBD1 or TRBD2 (5 bases each). Germline V lookup: CDR1 KGHSH, CDR2 LQKENI. CDR3 length equals 13 residues. V lost 0 bases to trimming and J lost 4 bases, with 5 bases between them. CDR3 amino acids: CASSPPGADTQYF. The CDR3 coding sequence is TGTGCCAGCTCACCACCGGGGGCAGATACGCAGTATTTT.

The chain is built from TRBV7-2 and TRBJ1-4; D call uncertain. Between the trimmed V and J ends, which lost 1 base and 8 bases, there was a span of 14 bases. Germline V gene data show CDR1 as SGHTA and CDR2 as FQGNSA. The CDR3 has 15 amino acids. The CDR3 reads CASSLGAGRVEKLFF. The CDR3, as DNA: TGTGCCAGCAGCTTAGGGGCGGGAAGAGTCGAAAAACTGTTTTTT.

The rearrangement uses TRBV12-5 and TRBJ1-6; D is unresolved. CDR3 length: 13 residues. Germline-derived CDR1 and CDR2 are LGHNT and FRNRAP. With 5 bases removed from V and 6 bases from J, the gap between germline ends came to 8 bases. CDR3 nucleotides: TGTGCTAGTGGTCCCACCGGTAATTCACCCCTCCACTTT. This sequence encodes CASGPTGNSPLHF.

V usage is TRBV27 and J usage is TRBJ1-4; D not certain. The length of the CDR3 is 16 residues. V lost 5 bases and J 10 bases, leaving 23 bases between the germline ends. The germline gives CDR1 MNHEY, CDR2 SMNVEV (reference sequence). In nucleotides, the CDR3 is TGTGCCAGCAGTGCCCGTGATGGGCCCATCTATGGAAAACTGTTTTTT. Its translation is CASSARDGPIYGKLFF.

The V gene is TRBV29-1, the J gene TRBJ2-1, with 7 nucleotides matching TRBD1. Germline V gives CDR1 SQVTM, CDR2 ANQGSEA. Trimming took 3 bases from V and 2 from J; bases not matched to a gene: 7. This CDR3 has 15 residues. CDR3 sequence (DNA): TGCAGCGTTGAGAGAGACAGGGCTACCTACAATGAGCAGTTCTTC. Translation: CSVERDRATYNEQFF.

The chain links TRBV19 to TRBJ2-5; a weak D match, TRBD2 (5 bases). Trimming shortened V by 10 bases and J by 5 bases, and 8 bases separated the two germline ends. CDR1 is LNHDA and CDR2 is SQIVND in the germline V gene (reference sequence). The CDR3 is 10 amino acids. CDR3 coding DNA: TGTGCCACCCCGGGGGAGACCCAGTACTTC. Its protein product is CATPGETQYF.

The chain combines TRBV4-1 with TRBJ1-1; D unresolved. This CDR3 is 15 amino acids long. V shed 2 bases and J shed 0 bases, with 10 bases lying between them. CDR1 and CDR2 from the germline V gene are MGHRA and YSYEKL. CDR3 region: CASSQIGVMNTEAFF. CDR3 coding DNA: TGCGCCAGCAGCCAAATCGGGGTCATGAACACTGAAGCTTTCTTT.

The table lists this clone with a count of one. The chain employs TRBV25-1 and TRBJ2-1; D gene unclear. Germline V lookup: CDR1 MGHDK, CDR2 SYGVNS. Trimming removed 3 bases from V and 6 bases from J, with 3 bases in between. This CDR3 has 11 residues. CDR3 in DNA: TGTGCCAGCAGTGATTTCAATGAGCAGTTCTTC. It yields the protein CASSDFNEQFF.

The chain uses TRBV4-2 and TRBJ2-5; no clear D. The ends were cut back, 1 base at V and 0 bases at J, with 6 bases in the middle. This CDR3 has 14 amino acids. The V gene's germline CDR1 is LGHNA and CDR2 YNFKEQ. The chain's CDR3 is CASSQVGNQETQYF. The CDR3 DNA is TGTGCCAGCAGCCAAGTAGGCAACCAAGAGACCCAGTACTTC.

There are a few counts of this clone. The rearrangement links TRBV5-6 to TRBJ1-1; D possibly corresponds to TRBD1 (6 bases). V lost 3 bases and J lost 0, with 12 bases in between. This CDR3 is built from 15 residues. Germline-derived CDR1 and CDR2 are SGHDT and YYEEEE. For the CDR3, the DNA is TGTGCCAGCAGCTCCCGCAGGGGTTTGAACACTGAAGCTTTCTTT. Protein sequence: CASSSRRGLNTEAFF.

The sample holds a few counts of this clone. The rearrangement links TRBV7-9 to TRBJ1-2; 9 positions match TRBD1. Per germline, CDR1 SEHNR and CDR2 FQNEAQ (reference sequence). After removal of 5 bases from V and 7 bases from J, the junction contained 5 bases not matched to a gene. CDR3 length: 13 residues. CDR3 bases: TGTGCCAGCAGCCCCGGGACAGGGTTTGGCTACACCTTC. Its translation: CASSPGTGFGYTF.

This chain uses TRBV4-1 with TRBJ1-2; 7 nucleotides match TRBD1. The CDR3 covers 16 residues. Trimming cost V 5 bases and J 8 bases; bases outside gene matches: 17. Germline lookup yields CDR1 MGHRA and CDR2 YSYEKL. The CDR3 nucleotides read TGCGCCAGCAGCGGAGTCCCTTCGACAGGGAGGAAGGGCTACACCTTC. Translated: CASSGVPSTGRKGYTF.

This clone has only one observation. V and J are TRBV24-1 and TRBJ2-5; D is unclear. The CDR3 spans 15 residues. V lost 4 bases and J 1 base, leaving 12 bases between the germline ends. Germline loops: CDR1 KGHDR, CDR2 SFDVKD. The CDR3 bases are TGTGCCACCAGTGACCCCCGTGAGCCCCAAGAGACCCAGTACTTC. Residues: CATSDPREPQETQYF.

This chain uses TRBV5-5 with TRBJ2-7; 7 bases fit TRBD1. This CDR3 has 15 amino acids. V lost 4 bases, J lost 1 base, and 8 bases stayed unmatched. Germline V gene data show CDR1 as SGHKS and CDR2 as YYEKEE (reference sequence). The CDR3 loop is CASSPGQRLSYEQYF. The CDR3 DNA sequence: TGTGCCAGCAGCCCGGGACAGAGACTATCCTACGAGCAGTACTTC. Full variable domain (outside the CDR3, taken from reference TRBV5-5 and TRBJ2-7): DAGVTQSPTHLIKTRGQQVTLRCSPISGHKSVSWYQQVLGQGPQFIFQYYEKEERGRGNFPDRFSARQFPNYSSELNVNALLLGDSALYLCASSPGQRLSYEQYFGPGTRLTVT.

This chain uses TRBV28 with TRBJ2-4, with 9 bases lining up with TRBD1. CDR1 is MDHEN, CDR2 SYDVKM, per germline. Trimming cost V 3 bases and J 2 bases; bases outside gene matches: 8. The CDR3 covers 17 residues. In DNA form, the CDR3 reads TGTGCCAGCAGTTTTGCCCCCGGGACAGGGTCCAAAAACATTCAGTACTTC. Protein: CASSFAPGTGSKNIQYF. Filled out from reference TRBV28 and TRBJ2-4, the complete variable domain reads DVKVTQSSRYLVKRTGEKVFLECVQDMDHENMFWYRQDPGLGLRLIYFSYDVKMKEKGDIPEGYSVSREKKERFSLILESASTNQTSMYLCASSFAPGTGSKNIQYFGAGTRLSVL.

This chain links TRBV28 with TRBJ1-5; D gene ambiguous. V lost 2 bases and J 2 bases, leaving 13 bases between the germline ends. Germline V lookup: CDR1 MDHEN, CDR2 SYDVKM. This CDR3 has 16 amino acids. The CDR3 DNA sequence: TGTGCCAGCAGTTTAATCCCCCCCGGCGGCAATCAGCCCCAGCATTTT. Translation gives CASSLIPPGGNQPQHF.

The V and J genes are TRBV10-3 and TRBJ1-4; 7 bases are a match to TRBD1. Trimming cost V 2 bases and J 0 bases; bases outside gene matches: 3. Germline V CDR1 and CDR2: ENHRY, SYGVKD. The CDR3 totals 16 residues. The CDR3 spells CAISEDRVATNEKLFF. In DNA form, the CDR3 reads TGTGCCATCAGTGAGGACAGGGTGGCAACTAATGAAAAACTGTTTTTT.

This chain joins TRBV7-2 and TRBJ2-3; 9 bases match TRBD2. Germline V lookup: CDR1 SGHTA, CDR2 FQGNSA. The CDR3 has 18 amino acids. Trimming at V came to 0 bases and at J to 0 bases, leaving 7 bases not matched to a gene. In nucleotides, the CDR3 is TGTGCCAGCAGCTTAGCGGGACTAGCCTACGCTAGCACAGATACGCAGTATTTT. Amino acid sequence: CASSLAGLAYASTDTQYF. The full variable domain, its missing parts supplied by reference TRBV7-2 and TRBJ2-3, is GAGVSQSPSNKVTEKGKDVELRCDPISGHTALYWYRQSLGQGLEFLIYFQGNSAPDKSGLPSDRFSAERTGGSVSTLTIQRTQQEDSAVYLCASSLAGLAYASTDTQYFGPGTRLTVL.

The chain has TRBV19 and TRBJ1-2; 8 positions agree with TRBD1. V was clipped by 5 bases and J by 0 bases; unmatched bases: 5. The germline V gene has CDR1 LNHDA and CDR2 SQIVND (reference sequence). The CDR3 is 15 amino acids. CDR3 in amino acids: CASSRRQGTNYGYTF. CDR3 in DNA: TGTGCCAGTAGTCGACGACAGGGGACTAACTATGGCTACACCTTC.

This chain joins TRBV11-2 and TRBJ2-7, with 13 bases aligning to TRBD2. The junction had 9 bases not matched to a gene; V was cut back by 5 bases and J by 5 bases. Germline-derived CDR1 and CDR2 are SGHAT and FQNNGV. The CDR3 is made up of 16 amino acids. CDR3 region: CASSPRTSGGVNEQYF. Written as DNA, the CDR3 is TGTGCCAGCAGCCCCCGGACTAGCGGGGGTGTCAACGAGCAGTACTTC.

The rearrangement links TRBV11-2 to TRBJ2-1, with 9 bases that match TRBD1. With V trimmed by 4 bases and J by 2 bases, 3 bases remained unmatched. Germline V lookup: CDR1 SGHAT, CDR2 FQNNGV. The CDR3 loop spans 15 amino acids. CDR3 amino acids: CASSSGTGPYNEQFF. DNA for the CDR3: TGTGCCAGCAGCTCCGGGACAGGGCCCTACAATGAGCAGTTCTTC.

This clone appeared a few times. The chain has TRBV20-1 and TRBJ1-1, with a weak D call TRBD1 (5 bases). V dropped 3 bases and J dropped 4 bases, with 12 bases sitting between them. Germline CDR1 is DFQATT and CDR2 is SNEGSKA (reference sequence). CDR3 length: 13 residues. CDR3 nucleotides: TGCAGTGCTAGTCTACAGGCGAGCACTGAAGCTTTCTTT. Amino acid sequence: CSASLQASTEAFF.

V is TRBV7-2 and J is TRBJ1-5; no definite D call. The length of the CDR3 is 13 residues. V was pared by 1 base and J by 10 bases, with 11 bases between. Germline lookup yields CDR1 SGHTA and CDR2 FQGNSA. CDR3 amino acids: CASSLDTPGPQHF. The CDR3 nucleotides are TGTGCCAGCAGCTTAGATACCCCGGGTCCCCAGCATTTT.

The chain is built from TRBV19 and TRBJ1-5; D unresolved. Trimming removed 2 bases at V and 5 bases at J, with 13 bases between. CDR1 LNHDA and CDR2 SQIVND come from the germline V gene (reference sequence). This CDR3 comprises 15 residues. The CDR3 nucleotides are TGTGCCAGTAGTATAAAGAACAGTCTCTATCAGCCCCAGCATTTT. This sequence encodes CASSIKNSLYQPQHF.

J is TRBJ1-5 and V is TRBV2; possibly TRBD1 for D (5 bases). V was shortened by 6 bases and J by 2 bases, with 5 bases between the two germline ends. CDR1 is SNHLY, CDR2 FYNNEI, per germline. The CDR3 runs to 12 residues. CDR3 region: CASRGGNQPQHF. CDR3 in DNA: TGTGCCAGCAGGGGGGGCAATCAGCCCCAGCATTTT. Drawing the rest from reference TRBV2 and TRBJ1-5, the complete variable domain is EPEVTQTPSHQVTQMGQEVILRCVPISNHLYFYWYRQILGQKVEFLVSFYNNEISEKSEIFDDQFSVERPDGSNFTLKIRSTKLEDSAMYFCASRGGNQPQHFGDGTRLSIL.

The chain has TRBV27 and TRBJ1-5; TRBD1 matches 7 bases. Trimming took 3 bases from V and 1 from J; bases not matched to a gene: 3. Germline lookup yields CDR1 MNHEY and CDR2 SMNVEV (reference sequence). This CDR3 spans 15 amino acids. The CDR3 region is CASSFLGGSNQPQHF. The CDR3 DNA reads as TGTGCCAGCAGTTTTTTAGGGGGCAGCAATCAGCCCCAGCATTTT.